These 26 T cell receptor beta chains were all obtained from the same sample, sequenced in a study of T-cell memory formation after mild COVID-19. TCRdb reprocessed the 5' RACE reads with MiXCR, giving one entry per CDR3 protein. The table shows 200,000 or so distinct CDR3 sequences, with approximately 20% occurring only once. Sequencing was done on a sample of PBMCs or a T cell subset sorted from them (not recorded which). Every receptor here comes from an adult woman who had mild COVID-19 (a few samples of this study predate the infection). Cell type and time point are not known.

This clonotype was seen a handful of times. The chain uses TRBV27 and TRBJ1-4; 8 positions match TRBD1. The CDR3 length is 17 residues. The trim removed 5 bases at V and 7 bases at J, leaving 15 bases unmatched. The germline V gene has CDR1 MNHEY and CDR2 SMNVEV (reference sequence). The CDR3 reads CASSRKLAGQGGEKLFF. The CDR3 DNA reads TGTGCCAGCAGTCGGAAACTCGCCGGACAGGGAGGTGAAAAACTGTTTTTT.

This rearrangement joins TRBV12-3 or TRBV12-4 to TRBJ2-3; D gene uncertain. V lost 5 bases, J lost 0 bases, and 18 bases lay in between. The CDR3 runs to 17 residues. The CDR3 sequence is CASSHVGRLSSTDTQYF. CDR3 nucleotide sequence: TGTGCCAGCAGTCACGTTGGACGGCTATCTAGCACAGATACGCAGTATTTT.

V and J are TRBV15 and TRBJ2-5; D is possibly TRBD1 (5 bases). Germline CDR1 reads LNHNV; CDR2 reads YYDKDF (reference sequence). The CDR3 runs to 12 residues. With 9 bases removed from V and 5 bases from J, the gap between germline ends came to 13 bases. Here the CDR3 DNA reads TGTGCCACGGCGACATCAGGGGAGACCCAGTACTTC. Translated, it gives CATATSGETQYF.

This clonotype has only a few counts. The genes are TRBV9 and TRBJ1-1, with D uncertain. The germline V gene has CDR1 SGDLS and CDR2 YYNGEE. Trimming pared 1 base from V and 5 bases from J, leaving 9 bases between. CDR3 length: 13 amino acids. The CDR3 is CASSVKEGTEAFF. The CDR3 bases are TGTGCCAGCAGCGTAAAGGAGGGTACTGAAGCTTTCTTT.

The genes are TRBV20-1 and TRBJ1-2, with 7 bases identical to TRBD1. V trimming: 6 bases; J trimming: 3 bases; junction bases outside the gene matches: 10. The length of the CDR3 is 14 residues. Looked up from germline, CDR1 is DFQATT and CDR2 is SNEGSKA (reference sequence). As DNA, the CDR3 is TGCAGTGCCACCCTACAGGGGAGGGACTATGGCTACACCTTC. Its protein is CSATLQGRDYGYTF.

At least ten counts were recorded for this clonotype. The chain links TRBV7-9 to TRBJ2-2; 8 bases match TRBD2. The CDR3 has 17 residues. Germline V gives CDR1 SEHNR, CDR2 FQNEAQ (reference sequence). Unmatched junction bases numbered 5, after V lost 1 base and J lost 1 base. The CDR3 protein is CASSLGLLAGNTGELFF. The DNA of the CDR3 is TGTGCCAGCAGCTTAGGACTGCTAGCGGGGAACACCGGGGAGCTGTTTTTT.

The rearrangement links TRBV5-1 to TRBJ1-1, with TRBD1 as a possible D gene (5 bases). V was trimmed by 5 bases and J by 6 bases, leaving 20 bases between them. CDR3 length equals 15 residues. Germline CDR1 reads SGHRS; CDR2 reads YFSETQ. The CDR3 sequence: CASSSVTVRSSEAFF. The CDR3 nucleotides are TGCGCCAGCAGTTCGGTGACAGTTAGATCATCTGAAGCTTTCTTT.

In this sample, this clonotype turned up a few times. The CDR3 is CASSKDRVTEAFF. For the CDR3, the DNA is TGTGCCAGCAGCAAGGACAGGGTTACTGAAGCTTTCTTT. The chain couples TRBV7-8 to TRBJ1-1, with 8 bases identical to TRBD1. V trimming: 5 bases; J trimming: 5 bases; junction bases outside the gene matches: 4. The CDR3 sequence is 13 residues long. Per the germline V gene, CDR1 is SGHVS and CDR2 is FQNEAQ.

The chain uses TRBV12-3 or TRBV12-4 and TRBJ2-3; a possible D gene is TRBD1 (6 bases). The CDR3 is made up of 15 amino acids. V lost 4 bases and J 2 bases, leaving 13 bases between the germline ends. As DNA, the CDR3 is TGTGCCAGCAGTTCGACAGGCTCAAACACAGATACGCAGTATTTT. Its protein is CASSSTGSNTDTQYF.

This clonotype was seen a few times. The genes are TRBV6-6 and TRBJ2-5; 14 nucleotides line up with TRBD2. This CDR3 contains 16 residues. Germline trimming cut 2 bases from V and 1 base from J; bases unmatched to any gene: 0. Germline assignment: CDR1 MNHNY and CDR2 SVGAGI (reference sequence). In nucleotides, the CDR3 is TGTGCCAGCAGTTACGGGACTAGCGGGGGCCAAGAGACCCAGTACTTC. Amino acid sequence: CASSYGTSGGQETQYF.

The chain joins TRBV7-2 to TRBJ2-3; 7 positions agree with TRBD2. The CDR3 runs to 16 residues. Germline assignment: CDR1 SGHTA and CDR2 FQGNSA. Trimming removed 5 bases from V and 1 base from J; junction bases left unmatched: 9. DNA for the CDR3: TGTGCCAGCAGCAGGTTCGCGGGAGTGGGCACAGATACGCAGTATTTT. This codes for CASSRFAGVGTDTQYF.

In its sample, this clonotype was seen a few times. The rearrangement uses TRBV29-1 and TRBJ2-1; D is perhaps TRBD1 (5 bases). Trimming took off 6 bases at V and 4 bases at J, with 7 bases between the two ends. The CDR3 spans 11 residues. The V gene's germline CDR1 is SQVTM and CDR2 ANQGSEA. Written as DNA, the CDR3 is TGCAGCGTAACAGGTTACAATGAGCAGTTCTTC. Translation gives CSVTGYNEQFF.

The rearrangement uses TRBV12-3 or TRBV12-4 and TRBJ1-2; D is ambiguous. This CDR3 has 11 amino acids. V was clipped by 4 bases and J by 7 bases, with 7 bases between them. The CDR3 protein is CASSWNRGYTF. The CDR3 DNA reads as TGTGCCAGCAGTTGGAATCGTGGCTACACCTTC.

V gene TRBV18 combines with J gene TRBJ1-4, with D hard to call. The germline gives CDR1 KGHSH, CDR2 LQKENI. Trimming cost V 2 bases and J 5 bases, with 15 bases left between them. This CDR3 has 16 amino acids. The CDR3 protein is CASSPTDAGTNEKLFF. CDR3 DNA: TGTGCCAGCTCACCAACGGACGCCGGCACCAATGAAAAACTGTTTTTT.

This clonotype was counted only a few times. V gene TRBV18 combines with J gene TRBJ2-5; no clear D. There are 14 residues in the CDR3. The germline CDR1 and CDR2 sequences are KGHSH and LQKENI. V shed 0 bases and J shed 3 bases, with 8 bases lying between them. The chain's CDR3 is CASSPPAPEETQYF. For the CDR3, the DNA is TGTGCCAGCTCACCACCCGCCCCCGAAGAGACCCAGTACTTC.

Here the CDR3 reads CAMGKRGSTEAFF. CDR3 nucleotides: TGTGCGATGGGCAAGAGGGGGAGCACTGAAGCTTTCTTT. This chain joins TRBV30 and TRBJ1-1, with D tentatively TRBD1 (6 bases). Per the germline V gene, CDR1 is GTSNPN and CDR2 is SVGIG (reference sequence). The CDR3 is 13 amino acids.

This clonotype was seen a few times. As DNA, the CDR3 is TGTGCCAGCAGAGGAGTGAACACTGAAGCTTTCTTT. This encodes CASRGVNTEAFF. The chain is built from TRBV25-1 and TRBJ1-1; D is unresolved. The CDR3 covers 12 residues. CDR1 MGHDK and CDR2 SYGVNS come from the germline V gene. With 6 bases removed from V and 0 bases from J, the gap between germline ends came to 5 bases.

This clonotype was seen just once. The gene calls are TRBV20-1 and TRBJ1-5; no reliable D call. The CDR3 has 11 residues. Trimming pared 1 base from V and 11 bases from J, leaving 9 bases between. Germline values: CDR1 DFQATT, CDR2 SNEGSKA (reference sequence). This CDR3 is CSARVQSTQHF. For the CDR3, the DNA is TGCAGTGCTAGAGTTCAATCGACCCAGCATTTT.

CDR3 coding DNA: TGCGCCAGCAGCCGGGGACAGGGGTACCAAGAGACCCAGTACTTC. Amino acid sequence: CASSRGQGYQETQYF. V is TRBV4-3 and J is TRBJ2-5; TRBD1 matches 10 bases. Germline V CDR1 and CDR2: LGHNA, YSLEER. The V and J ends lost 4 bases and 0 bases, in that order; junction bases with no gene match: 2. This CDR3 is 15 amino acids long.

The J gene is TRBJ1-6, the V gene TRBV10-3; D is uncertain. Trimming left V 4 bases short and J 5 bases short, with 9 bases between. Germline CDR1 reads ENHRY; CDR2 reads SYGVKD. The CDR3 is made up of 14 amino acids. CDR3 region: CAISVQQNNSPLHF. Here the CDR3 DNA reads TGTGCCATCAGTGTCCAACAAAATAATTCACCCCTCCACTTT.

The CDR3 sequence: CAISGGQGAYNEQFF. In nucleotides, the CDR3 is TGTGCCATCAGTGGGGGACAGGGGGCCTACAATGAGCAGTTCTTC. The genes are TRBV10-3 and TRBJ2-1; TRBD1 matches at 11 bases. With 4 bases clipped from V and 2 bases from J, the junction kept 1 base outside the gene matches. The CDR3 spans 15 residues. Germline loops: CDR1 ENHRY, CDR2 SYGVKD.

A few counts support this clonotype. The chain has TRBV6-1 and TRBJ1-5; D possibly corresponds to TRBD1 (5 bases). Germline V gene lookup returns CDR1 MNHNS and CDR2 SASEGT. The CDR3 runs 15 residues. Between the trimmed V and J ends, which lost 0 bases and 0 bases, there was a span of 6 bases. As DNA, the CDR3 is TGTGCCAGCAGTGAAGCCAGGGTTAGCAATCAGCCCCAGCATTTT. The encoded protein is CASSEARVSNQPQHF.

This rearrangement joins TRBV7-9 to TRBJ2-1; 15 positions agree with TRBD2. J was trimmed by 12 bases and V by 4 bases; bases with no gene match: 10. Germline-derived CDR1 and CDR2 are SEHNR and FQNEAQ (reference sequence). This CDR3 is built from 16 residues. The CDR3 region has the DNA TGTGCCAGCAGCTCCTATGGGGGACTAGCGGGAGGTGGGCAGTTCTTC. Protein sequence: CASSSYGGLAGGGQFF.

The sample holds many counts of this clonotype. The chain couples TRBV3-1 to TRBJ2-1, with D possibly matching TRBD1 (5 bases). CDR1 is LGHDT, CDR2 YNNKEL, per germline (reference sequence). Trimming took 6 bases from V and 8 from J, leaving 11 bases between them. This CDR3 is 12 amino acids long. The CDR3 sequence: CASRGAWDEQFF. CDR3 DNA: TGTGCCAGCAGAGGGGCCTGGGATGAGCAGTTCTTC.

As DNA, the CDR3 is TGCAGTGCTAGGACAGGGGAGTCCCGTGGCTACACCTTC. Protein: CSARTGESRGYTF. This chain links TRBV20-1 with TRBJ1-2; 8 nucleotides agree with TRBD1. The CDR3 contains 13 residues. V was pared by 3 bases and J by 7 bases, with 7 bases of the junction left unmatched. Germline V gives CDR1 DFQATT, CDR2 SNEGSKA (reference sequence).

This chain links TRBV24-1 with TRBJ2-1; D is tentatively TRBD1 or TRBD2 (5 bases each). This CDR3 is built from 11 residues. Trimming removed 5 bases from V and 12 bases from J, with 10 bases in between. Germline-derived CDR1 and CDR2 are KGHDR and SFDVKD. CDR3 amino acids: CATSGGTRQFF. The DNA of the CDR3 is TGTGCCACCAGTGGGGGGACCAGGCAGTTCTTC.